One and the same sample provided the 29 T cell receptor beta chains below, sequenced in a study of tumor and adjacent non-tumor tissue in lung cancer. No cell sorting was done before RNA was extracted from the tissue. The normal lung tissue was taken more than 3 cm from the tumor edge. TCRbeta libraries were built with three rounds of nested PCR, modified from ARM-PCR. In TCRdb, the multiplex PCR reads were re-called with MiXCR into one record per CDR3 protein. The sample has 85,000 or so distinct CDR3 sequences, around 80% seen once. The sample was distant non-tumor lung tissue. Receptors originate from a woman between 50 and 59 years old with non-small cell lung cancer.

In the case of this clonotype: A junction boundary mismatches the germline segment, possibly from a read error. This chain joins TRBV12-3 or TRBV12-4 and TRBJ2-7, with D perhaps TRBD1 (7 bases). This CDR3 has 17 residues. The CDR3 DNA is TGTGCCAGCTGTTTGGAGGGACCCGGACAGGAGATTAACGAGCAGTATTTC. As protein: CASCLEGPGQEINEQYF.

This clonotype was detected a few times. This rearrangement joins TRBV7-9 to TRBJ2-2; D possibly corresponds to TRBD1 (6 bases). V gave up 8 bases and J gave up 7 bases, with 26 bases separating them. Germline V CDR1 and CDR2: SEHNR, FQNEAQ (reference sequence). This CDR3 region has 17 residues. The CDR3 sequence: CASRDLNRAPASGELFF. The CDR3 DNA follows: TGTGCCAGCCGCGACCTAAACAGGGCGCCGGCCAGCGGGGAGCTGTTTTTT.

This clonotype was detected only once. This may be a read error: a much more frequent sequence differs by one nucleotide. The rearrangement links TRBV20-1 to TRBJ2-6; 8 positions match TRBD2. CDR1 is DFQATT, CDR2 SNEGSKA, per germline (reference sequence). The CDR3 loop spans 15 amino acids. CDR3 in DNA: TGCAGTTCTAGAGATAGCGGGACTGGGGCCAACGTCCTGACTTTC. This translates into CSSRDSGTGANVLTF.

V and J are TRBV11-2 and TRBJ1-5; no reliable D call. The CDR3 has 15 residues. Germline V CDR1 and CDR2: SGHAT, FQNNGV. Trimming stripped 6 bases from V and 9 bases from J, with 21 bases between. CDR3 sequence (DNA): TGTGCCAGCAGGCTCTCCCGGGGAATTGATCTGCCCCAGCATTTT. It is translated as CASRLSRGIDLPQHF.

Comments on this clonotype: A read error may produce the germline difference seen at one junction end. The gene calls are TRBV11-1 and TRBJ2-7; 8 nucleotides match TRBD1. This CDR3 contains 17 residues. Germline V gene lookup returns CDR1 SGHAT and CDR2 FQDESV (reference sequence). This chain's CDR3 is CANSWENQGAHSFEQYF. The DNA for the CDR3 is TGTGCCAACAGCTGGGAAAATCAGGGGGCTCACTCCTTCGAGCAGTACTTC.

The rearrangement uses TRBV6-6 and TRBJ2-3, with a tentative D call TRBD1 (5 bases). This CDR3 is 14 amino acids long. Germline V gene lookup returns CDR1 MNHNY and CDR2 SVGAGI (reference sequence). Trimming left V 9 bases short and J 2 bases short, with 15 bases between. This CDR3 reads CASNDDSITDTQYF. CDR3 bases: TGTGCCAGTAACGACGACAGTATCACAGATACGCAGTATTTT.

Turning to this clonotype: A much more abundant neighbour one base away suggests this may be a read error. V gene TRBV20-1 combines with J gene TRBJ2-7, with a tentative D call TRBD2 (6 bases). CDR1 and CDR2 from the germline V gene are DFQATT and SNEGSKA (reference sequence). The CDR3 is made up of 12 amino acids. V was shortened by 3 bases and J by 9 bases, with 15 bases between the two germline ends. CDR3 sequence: CSARTSGGVQYF. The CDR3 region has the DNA TGCAGTGCTAGGACTAGTGGCGGGGTGCAGTACTTC.

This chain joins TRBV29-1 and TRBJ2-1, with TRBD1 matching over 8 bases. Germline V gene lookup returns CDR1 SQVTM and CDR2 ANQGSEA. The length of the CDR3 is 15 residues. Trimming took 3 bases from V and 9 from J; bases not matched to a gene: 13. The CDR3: CSVDSSGQGRSEQFF. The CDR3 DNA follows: TGCAGCGTTGATTCTTCTGGACAGGGAAGGAGTGAGCAGTTCTTC.

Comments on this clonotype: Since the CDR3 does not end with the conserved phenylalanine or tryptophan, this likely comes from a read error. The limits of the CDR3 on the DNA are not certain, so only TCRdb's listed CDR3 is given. The CDR3 loop reads CACRVTDSYEQHI. The genes are TRBV19 and TRBJ2-7; TRBD1, the table's D call, lacks a check against the DNA. Inclusive of both ends, the CDR3 amounts to 13 amino acids. Germline V CDR1 and CDR2: LNHDA, SQIVND (reference sequence).

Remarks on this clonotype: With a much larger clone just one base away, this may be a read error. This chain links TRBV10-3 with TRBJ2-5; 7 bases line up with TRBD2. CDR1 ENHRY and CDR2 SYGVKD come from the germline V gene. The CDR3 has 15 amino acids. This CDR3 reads CAIGDPQGGQETQYF. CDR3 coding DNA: TGTGCCATCGGTGACCCCCAGGGAGGGCAAGAGACCCAGTACTTC.

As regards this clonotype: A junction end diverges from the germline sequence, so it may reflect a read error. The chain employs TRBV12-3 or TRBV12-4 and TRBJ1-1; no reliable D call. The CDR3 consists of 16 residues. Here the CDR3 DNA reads TGTGCCAGCGGTCGGGAAGTTAGGTGCATGAACACTGAAGCCTTCTTT. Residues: CASGREVRCMNTEAFF.

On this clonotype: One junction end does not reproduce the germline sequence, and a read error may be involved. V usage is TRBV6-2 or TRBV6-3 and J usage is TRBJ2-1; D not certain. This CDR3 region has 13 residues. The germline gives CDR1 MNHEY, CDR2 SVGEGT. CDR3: CARSYSIRNEQFF. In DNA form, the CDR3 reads TGTGCCAGAAGTTACTCGATTAGGAATGAGCAGTTCTTC.

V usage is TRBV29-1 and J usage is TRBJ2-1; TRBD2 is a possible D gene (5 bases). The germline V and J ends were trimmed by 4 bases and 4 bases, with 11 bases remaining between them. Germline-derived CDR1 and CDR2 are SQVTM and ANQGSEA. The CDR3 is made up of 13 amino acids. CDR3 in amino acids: CSVAGREYNEQFF. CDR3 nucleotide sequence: TGCAGCGTTGCTGGTAGGGAGTACAATGAGCAGTTCTTC.

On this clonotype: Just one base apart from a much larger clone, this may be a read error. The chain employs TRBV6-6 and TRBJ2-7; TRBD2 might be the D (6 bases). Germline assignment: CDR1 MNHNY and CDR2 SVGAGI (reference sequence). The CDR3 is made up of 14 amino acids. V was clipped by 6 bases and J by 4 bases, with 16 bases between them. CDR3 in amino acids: CASSTRDSTYEQYF. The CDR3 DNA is TGTGCCAGCAGCACCCGGGACTCCACATACGAGCAGTACTTC.

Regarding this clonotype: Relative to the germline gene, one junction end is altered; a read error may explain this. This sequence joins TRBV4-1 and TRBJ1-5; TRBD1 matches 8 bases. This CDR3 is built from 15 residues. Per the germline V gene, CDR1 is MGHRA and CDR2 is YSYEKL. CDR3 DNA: TGCGCCAGCAGCCAAACGGGACAGGCAAATCAGTCCCAGCATTTT. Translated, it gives CASSQTGQANQSQHF.

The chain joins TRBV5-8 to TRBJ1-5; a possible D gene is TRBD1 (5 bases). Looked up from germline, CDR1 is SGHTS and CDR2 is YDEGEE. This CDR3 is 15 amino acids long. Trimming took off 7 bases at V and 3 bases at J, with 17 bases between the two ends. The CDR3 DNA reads TGTGCCAGCTTCGCGGGGGGTATTAACAATCAGCCCCAGCATTTT. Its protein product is CASFAGGINNQPQHF.

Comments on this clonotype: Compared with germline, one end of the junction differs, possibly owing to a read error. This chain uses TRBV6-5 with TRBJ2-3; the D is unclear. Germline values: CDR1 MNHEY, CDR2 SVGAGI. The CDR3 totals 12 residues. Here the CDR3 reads CVSSCDSDTQYF. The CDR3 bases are TGTGTCAGCAGTTGCGACTCAGATACGCAGTATTTT.

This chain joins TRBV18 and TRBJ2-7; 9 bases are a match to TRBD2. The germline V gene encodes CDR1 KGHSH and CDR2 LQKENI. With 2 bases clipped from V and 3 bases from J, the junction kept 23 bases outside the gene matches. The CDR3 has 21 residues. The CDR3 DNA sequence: TGTGCCAGCTCACCAAGTCGAACCCAGGAACAGCGGGAGGAACCTTACTACGAGCAGTACTTC. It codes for CASSPSRTQEQREEPYYEQYF. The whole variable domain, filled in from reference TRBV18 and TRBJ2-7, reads NAGVMQNPRHLVRRRGQEARLRCSPMKGHSHVYWYRQLPEEGLKFMVYLQKENIIDESGMPKERFSAEFPKEGPSILRIQQVVRGDSAAYFCASSPSRTQEQREEPYYEQYFGPGTRLTVT.

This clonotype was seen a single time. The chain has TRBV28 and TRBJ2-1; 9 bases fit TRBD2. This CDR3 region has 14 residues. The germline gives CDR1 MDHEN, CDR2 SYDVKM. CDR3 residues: CVGSFGLASNEQFF. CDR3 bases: TGTGTCGGCAGTTTCGGACTAGCGTCCAATGAGCAGTTCTTC.

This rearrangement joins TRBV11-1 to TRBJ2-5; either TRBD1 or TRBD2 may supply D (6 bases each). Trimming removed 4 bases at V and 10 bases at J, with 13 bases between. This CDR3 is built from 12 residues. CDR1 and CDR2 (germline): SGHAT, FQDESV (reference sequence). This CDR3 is CASSWAGHGQYF. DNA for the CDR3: TGTGCCAGCAGCTGGGCGGGACATGGCCAGTACTTC.

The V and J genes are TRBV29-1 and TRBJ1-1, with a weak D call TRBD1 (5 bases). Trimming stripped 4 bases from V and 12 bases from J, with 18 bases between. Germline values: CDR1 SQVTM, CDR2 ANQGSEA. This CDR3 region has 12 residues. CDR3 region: CSVVRGVTVTFF. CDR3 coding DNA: TGCAGCGTTGTCCGGGGGGTGACTGTAACTTTCTTT.

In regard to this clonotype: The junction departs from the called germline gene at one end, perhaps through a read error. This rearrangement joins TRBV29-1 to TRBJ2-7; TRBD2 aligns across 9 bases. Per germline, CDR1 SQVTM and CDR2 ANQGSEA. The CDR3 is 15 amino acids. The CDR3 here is CGVEYPSGRRYEQYF. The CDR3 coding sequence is TGCGGCGTTGAATATCCAAGCGGGAGGAGATACGAGCAGTACTTC.

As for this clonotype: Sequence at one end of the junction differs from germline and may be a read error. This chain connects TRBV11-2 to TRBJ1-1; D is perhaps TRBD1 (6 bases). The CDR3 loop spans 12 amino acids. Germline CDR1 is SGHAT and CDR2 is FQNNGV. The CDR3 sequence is CASSLRDTNAFF. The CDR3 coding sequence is TGTGCTAGCAGCTTAAGGGACACTAATGCTTTCTTT.

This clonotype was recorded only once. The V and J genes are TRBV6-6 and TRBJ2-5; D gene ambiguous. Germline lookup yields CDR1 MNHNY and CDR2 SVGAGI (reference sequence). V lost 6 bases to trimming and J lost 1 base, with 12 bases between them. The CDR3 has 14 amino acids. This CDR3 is CASRPQRPQETQYF. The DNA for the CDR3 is TGTGCCAGCAGACCACAGAGGCCCCAAGAGACCCAGTACTTC.

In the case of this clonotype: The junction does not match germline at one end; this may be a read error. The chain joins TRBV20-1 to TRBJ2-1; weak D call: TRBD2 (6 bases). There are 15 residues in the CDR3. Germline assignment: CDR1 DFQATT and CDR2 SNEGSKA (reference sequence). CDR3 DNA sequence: TGCAGTGTTAGAGATTATGCGACTAGTGGGAGTGAGCAGTTCTTC. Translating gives CSVRDYATSGSEQFF.

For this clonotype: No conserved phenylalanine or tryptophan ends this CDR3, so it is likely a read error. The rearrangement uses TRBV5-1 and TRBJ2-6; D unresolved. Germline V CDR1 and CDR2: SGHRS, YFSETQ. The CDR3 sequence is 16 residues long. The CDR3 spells CASSEESYSGANVLTI. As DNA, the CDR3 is TGCGCTAGCAGCGAGGAGTCTTACTCTGGGGCCAACGTCCTGACTATC.

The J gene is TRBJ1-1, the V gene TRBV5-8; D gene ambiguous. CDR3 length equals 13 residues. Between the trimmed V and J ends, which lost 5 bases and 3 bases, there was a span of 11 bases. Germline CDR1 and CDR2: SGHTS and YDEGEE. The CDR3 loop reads CASRVEWYTEAFF. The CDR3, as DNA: TGTGCCAGCAGGGTAGAATGGTACACTGAAGCTTTCTTT.

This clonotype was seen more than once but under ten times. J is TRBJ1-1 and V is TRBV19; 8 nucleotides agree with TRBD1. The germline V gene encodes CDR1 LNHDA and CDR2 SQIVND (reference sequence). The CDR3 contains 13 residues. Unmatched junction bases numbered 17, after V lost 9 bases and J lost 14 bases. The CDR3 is CASWDRTGLETFF. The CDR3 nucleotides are TGTGCCAGCTGGGACAGGACGGGGCTTGAAACCTTCTTT.

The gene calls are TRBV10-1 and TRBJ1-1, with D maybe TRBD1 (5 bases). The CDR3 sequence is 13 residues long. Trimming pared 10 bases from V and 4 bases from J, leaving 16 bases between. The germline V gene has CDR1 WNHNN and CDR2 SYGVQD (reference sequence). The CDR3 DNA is TGCGCCAACAGCCCCGATAGGGGCACTGAAGCTTTCTTT. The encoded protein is CANSPDRGTEAFF.